This record concerns one TCR beta chain sequence. CDR3 length equals 14 residues. Germline lookup yields CDR1 DFQATT and CDR2 SNEGSKA (reference sequence). With 3 bases removed from V and 3 bases from J, the gap between germline ends came to 12 bases. These data come from a study of CD8 T cells in Susac syndrome. RNA in amounts of roughly 0.5 to 1 ug was reverse transcribed with random hexamers. TCRdb re-analysed the immunoSEQ multiplex PCR reads in MiXCR, keeping a single row per CDR3 protein. The sample includes under 250,000 distinct CDR3 sequences, around 93% seen only once; the top ten take roughly 0.14%.

This TCR was recovered from a human donor with Susac syndrome. The gene calls are TRBV20-1 and TRBJ2-1; possibly TRBD1 for D (6 bases). Sequencing input: CD4+ T cells from PBMCs. CDR3 protein: CSARQQGNYNEQFF. Written as DNA, the CDR3 is TGCAGTGCTAGGCAACAGGGAAACTACAATGAGCAGTTCTTC.